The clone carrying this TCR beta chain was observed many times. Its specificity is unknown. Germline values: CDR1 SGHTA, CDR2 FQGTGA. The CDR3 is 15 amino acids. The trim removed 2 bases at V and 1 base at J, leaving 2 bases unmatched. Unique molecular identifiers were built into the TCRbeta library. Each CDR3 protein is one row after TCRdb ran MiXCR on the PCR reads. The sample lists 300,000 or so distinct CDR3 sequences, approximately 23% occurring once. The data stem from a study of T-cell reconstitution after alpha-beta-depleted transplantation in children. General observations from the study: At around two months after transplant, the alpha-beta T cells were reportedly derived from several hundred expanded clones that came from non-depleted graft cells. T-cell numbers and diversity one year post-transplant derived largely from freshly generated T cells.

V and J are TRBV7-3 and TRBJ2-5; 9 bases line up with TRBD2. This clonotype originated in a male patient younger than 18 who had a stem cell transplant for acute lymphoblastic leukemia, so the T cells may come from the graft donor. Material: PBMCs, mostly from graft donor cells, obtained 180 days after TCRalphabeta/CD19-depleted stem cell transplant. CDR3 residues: CASSLGLASQETQYF. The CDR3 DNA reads TGTGCCAGCAGCTTAGGACTAGCGAGCCAAGAGACCCAGTACTTC.